The 23 T cell receptor beta chains below all came from one sample that was sequenced in a study of metastatic and nonmetastatic thyroid tumors. Among the patients, none had received any treatment before thyroid surgery. TCRdb re-clonotyped the PCR reads through MiXCR. Of tens of thousands of clones in the sample, 20% to 30% were seen once. Sample: tumor tissue. These receptors all stem from a male donor with papillary thyroid cancer or a benign thyroid nodule (not recorded which). Some clones in this sample may be carry-over from other donors' samples.

This clone was picked up many times. The rearrangement links TRBV11-2 to TRBJ2-1; 7 bases agree with TRBD2. The germline gives CDR1 SGHAT, CDR2 FQNNGV. V trimming: 2 bases; J trimming: 1 base; junction bases outside the gene matches: 2. This CDR3 spans 15 amino acids. The CDR3 loop is CASSLQRGSYNEQFF. CDR3 DNA sequence: TGTGCCAGCAGCTTACAGCGGGGTTCCTACAATGAGCAGTTCTTC. Supplemented by reference TRBV11-2 and TRBJ2-1, the full variable domain reads EAGVAQSPRYKIIEKRQSVAFWCNPISGHATLYWYQQILGQGPKLLIQFQNNGVVDDSQLPKDRFSAERLKGVDSTLKIQPAKLEDSAVYLCASSLQRGSYNEQFFGPGTRLTVL.

Within the sample, this clone is medium-sized. The genes are TRBV2 and TRBJ2-7, with TRBD2 matching 11 bases. Losses at the gene ends were 5 bases for V and 3 bases for J; bases not matched to a gene: 6. CDR1 is SNHLY, CDR2 FYNNEI, per germline. The CDR3 loop spans 15 amino acids. The CDR3 is CASSPGTSGNYEQYF. As DNA, the CDR3 is TGTGCCAGCAGTCCCGGGACTAGCGGTAACTACGAGCAGTACTTC.

This clone was observed at least ten times. The V gene is TRBV24-1, the J gene TRBJ2-7; either TRBD1 or TRBD2 may fit D (5 bases each). Trimming took 3 bases from V and 6 from J, leaving 14 bases between them. In germline, CDR1 is KGHDR, CDR2 SFDVKD. The CDR3 is 14 amino acids. The CDR3 DNA sequence: TGTGCCACCAGTGATACGAGGGGTTCGCTCGAGCAGTACTTC. It codes for CATSDTRGSLEQYF.

This clone was counted many times. Other nucleotide sequences in the sample specify the same CDR3. J is TRBJ2-3 and V is TRBV10-1; 8 bases map to TRBD2. The germline V gene has CDR1 WNHNN and CDR2 SYGVQD (reference sequence). This CDR3 comprises 14 residues. V gave up 4 bases and J gave up 6 bases; unmatched junction bases: 6. The CDR3, as DNA: TGCGCCAGCAGTGGGAGCGGGAGTTGGGATACGCAGTATTTT. This translates into CASSGSGSWDTQYF.

This clone was counted between two and nine times. A much more abundant neighbour one base away suggests this may be a read error. This chain uses TRBV4-1 with TRBJ2-5; D is unresolved. Germline CDR1 MGHRA, CDR2 YSYEKL. CDR3 length: 11 amino acids. CDR3 protein: CAISHYQAQYF. The CDR3 DNA sequence: TGCGCCATCAGCCACTACCAGGCCCAGTACTTC.

This clone was counted at least ten times. The gene calls are TRBV20-1 and TRBJ2-5; D unclear. The CDR3 runs 14 residues. With 5 bases removed from V and 2 bases from J, the gap between germline ends came to 15 bases. CDR1 DFQATT and CDR2 SNEGSKA come from the germline V gene (reference sequence). CDR3 loop: CSAGPRGSQETQYF. The CDR3 nucleotides read TGCAGTGCTGGGCCCCGAGGATCTCAAGAGACCCAGTACTTC.

In its sample, this clone was seen a few times. A single base separates this from a much larger clone, so it may be a read error. The V gene is TRBV12-3 or TRBV12-4, the J gene TRBJ1-5; no firm D call. The length of the CDR3 is 11 residues. V dropped 3 bases and J dropped 7 bases, with 4 bases sitting between them. The CDR3 DNA sequence: TGTGCCAGCAGTTTTGGACAGCCCCAGCATTTT. Its translation: CASSFGQPQHF.

This clone has more than one count but fewer than ten. It may be a read error: a sequence one base away is much more abundant. This sequence joins TRBV7-2 and TRBJ2-3, with 9 bases matching TRBD2. The germline gives CDR1 SGHTA, CDR2 FQGNSA. J lost 2 bases, V lost 7 bases, and 4 bases had no gene match. This CDR3 has 14 amino acids. CDR3 in DNA: TGTGCCAGCATCCTAGCGGGACCCACAGATACGCAGTATTTT. Translating gives CASILAGPTDTQYF.

A note on this clone: Other DNA sequences of this sample code for an identical CDR3. The gene calls are TRBV18 and TRBJ1-1, with a weak D call TRBD1 (5 bases). CDR1 KGHSH and CDR2 LQKENI come from the germline V gene. The CDR3 has 15 amino acids. V was cut by 0 bases and J by 4 bases, with 12 bases left in between. In nucleotides, the CDR3 is TGTGCCAGCTCACCACCTTGGGGGGGGGGCACTGAAGCTTTCTTT. Protein sequence: CASSPPWGGGTEAFF.

This clone has more than one count but fewer than ten. This clone may be a read error of a much larger clone one base away. The rearrangement joins TRBV7-6 to TRBJ2-1; D possibly corresponds to TRBD2 (6 bases). V was cut by 1 base and J by 4 bases, with 11 bases left in between. CDR1 is SGHVS, CDR2 FNYEAQ, per germline. The CDR3 covers 15 residues. CDR3: CASSLGLGRYNEQFF. Here the CDR3 DNA reads TGTGCCAGCAGCTTAGGACTAGGAAGATACAATGAGCAGTTCTTC.

Turning to this clone: A much larger clone differs from this one at a single base, so this may be a read error. The J gene is TRBJ2-3, the V gene TRBV5-4; no clear D gene. Deletions cut 9 bases from V and 0 bases from J, with 8 bases between. The germline gives CDR1 SGHNT, CDR2 YYREEE (reference sequence). This CDR3 region has 12 residues. CDR3 region: CATGLSTDTQYF. CDR3 DNA sequence: TGTGCCACCGGCCTTAGCACAGATACGCAGTATTTT.

This clone showed up many times. The chain combines TRBV6-2 or TRBV6-3 with TRBJ2-6; 7 bases map to TRBD1. Germline CDR1 and CDR2: MNHEY and SVGEGT. The CDR3 length is 17 residues. After removal of 6 bases from V and 0 bases from J, the junction contained 8 bases not matched to a gene. The CDR3 sequence: CASRPGQAISGANVLTF. The CDR3, as DNA: TGTGCCAGCAGACCCGGACAGGCAATCTCTGGGGCCAACGTCCTGACTTTC.

This clone was seen only once. V and J are TRBV20-1 and TRBJ2-7, with a possible D match to TRBD2 (6 bases). Germline V gene sequence: CDR1 DFQATT, CDR2 SNEGSKA (reference sequence). CDR3 length: 13 amino acids. Trimming stripped 6 bases from V and 0 bases from J, with 12 bases between. CDR3 sequence (DNA): TGCAGTGCCAGACTAGAGAGCTCCTACGAGCAGTACTTC. It is translated as CSARLESSYEQYF.

In regard to this clone: A much more abundant neighbour one base away suggests this may be a read error. This sequence joins TRBV9 and TRBJ2-1; 7 bases are a match to TRBD1. Germline loops: CDR1 SGDLS, CDR2 YYNGEE. V was pared by 4 bases and J by 8 bases, with 12 bases of the junction left unmatched. This CDR3 region has 15 residues. The CDR3 is CASSPGGRPLYEQFF. The CDR3 DNA reads TGTGCCAGCAGCCCAGGGGGACGGCCACTCTATGAGCAGTTCTTC.

By share of the sample, this clone is medium-sized. This chain connects TRBV20-1 to TRBJ2-1; 11 bases are shared with TRBD2. Germline lookup yields CDR1 DFQATT and CDR2 SNEGSKA (reference sequence). J lost 7 bases, V lost 4 bases, and 6 bases had no gene match. CDR3 length: 14 residues. CDR3 in amino acids: CSATPSGRYNEQFF. CDR3 bases: TGCAGTGCTACCCCTAGCGGGAGGTATAATGAGCAGTTCTTC.

This clone was counted a few times. The V call is TRBV20-1, the J call TRBJ1-5; a possible D gene is TRBD1 (5 bases). The CDR3 extends over 17 amino acids. V lost 0 bases, J lost 6 bases, and 21 bases lay in between. CDR1 and CDR2 from the germline V gene are DFQATT and SNEGSKA (reference sequence). This CDR3 is CSARDAGRAGVSQPQHF. In DNA, the CDR3 is TGCAGTGCTAGAGATGCCGGGCGGGCGGGGGTATCTCAGCCCCAGCATTTT.

This chain connects TRBV5-6 to TRBJ1-5; D remains unclear. Trimming took off 0 bases at V and 3 bases at J, with 10 bases between the two ends. CDR1 is SGHDT and CDR2 is YYEEEE in the germline V gene. This CDR3 region has 15 residues. CDR3 sequence (DNA): TGTGCCAGCAGCTTGGCGGGGAAGCTCAATCAGCCCCAGCATTTT. Protein: CASSLAGKLNQPQHF.

Points on this clone: One base away lies a much larger clone, so this may be a sequencing read error. The rearrangement uses TRBV20-1 and TRBJ2-1, with D maybe TRBD2 (6 bases). Trimming stripped 5 bases from V and 10 bases from J, with 21 bases between. Germline CDR1 reads DFQATT; CDR2 reads SNEGSKA (reference sequence). The CDR3 sequence is 14 residues long. The CDR3 sequence: CSAGRLGVVNEQFF. Written as DNA, the CDR3 is TGCAGTGCTGGGCGACTAGGGGTAGTGAACGAGCAGTTCTTC.

By sample fraction, this clone is medium-sized. This chain links TRBV28 with TRBJ2-1; TRBD2 matches at 8 bases. The CDR3 is 19 residues long. Germline CDR1 MDHEN, CDR2 SYDVKM. Trimming took 7 bases from V and 3 from J; bases not matched to a gene: 20. This CDR3 is CASTLGGPYSGSVYNEQFF. The CDR3 region has the DNA TGTGCCAGCACCCTTGGGGGGCCCTACAGCGGGAGCGTCTACAATGAGCAGTTCTTC.

There are many counts of this clone. The chain carries TRBV11-2 and TRBJ2-2; the D is unclear. V was shortened by 8 bases and J by 3 bases, with 16 bases between the two germline ends. Looked up from germline, CDR1 is SGHAT and CDR2 is FQNNGV. This CDR3 comprises 15 residues. In nucleotides, the CDR3 is TGTGCCAGCCCCGATTGGCACCGGCACACCGGGGAGCTGTTTTTT. As protein: CASPDWHRHTGELFF.

This clone is a singleton in its sample. The V call is TRBV20-1, the J call TRBJ1-1; D call uncertain. The CDR3 sequence is 15 residues long. The germline gives CDR1 DFQATT, CDR2 SNEGSKA (reference sequence). V lost 8 bases to trimming and J lost 0 bases, with 19 bases between them. The CDR3 sequence is CSSPEPVHLNTEAFF. DNA of the CDR3: TGCAGTTCGCCTGAACCGGTACACCTGAACACTGAAGCTTTCTTT.

The genes are TRBV6-6 and TRBJ2-1; possibly TRBD2 for D (6 bases). Trimming removed 0 bases from V and 16 bases from J, with 16 bases in between. This CDR3 contains 13 residues. The germline gives CDR1 MNHNY, CDR2 SVGAGI (reference sequence). CDR3 in DNA: TGTGCCAGCAGTTACTCGACGGAGGGCGGGCATTTCTTC. This gives the protein CASSYSTEGGHFF.

V usage is TRBV19 and J usage is TRBJ2-1, with a weak D call TRBD1 (5 bases). Germline V gene data show CDR1 as LNHDA and CDR2 as SQIVND (reference sequence). This CDR3 has 14 amino acids. Trimming took 3 bases from V and 8 from J, leaving 14 bases between them. As DNA, the CDR3 is TGTGCCAGTAGTATCCCCGGTGGGGCTTATGAGCAGTTCTTC. Protein: CASSIPGGAYEQFF.